This record looks at one T cell receptor beta chain sequence and its context. The data stem from a study of T cells in Graves' hyperthyroidism and ophthalmopathy. Study summary: Peripheral blood was obtained at initial diagnosis, preceding any treatment.

Losses at the gene ends were 5 bases for V and 5 bases for J; bases not matched to a gene: 7. The CDR3 has 16 amino acids. Germline-derived CDR1 and CDR2 are SGHVS and FQNEAQ. From 8.5 to 10 ml of fresh peripheral blood, PBMCs were isolated. RNA transcripts yielded amplified TCR beta CDR3 regions. A set of HTBI primers served as the primers for a first-round RT-PCR of the TCR CDR3. TCRdb re-called the multiplex PCR reads with MiXCR, one entry per CDR3 protein. The table includes approximately 720,000 distinct CDR3 sequences, about 17% detected once. J is TRBJ2-3 and V is TRBV7-8; 13 bases map to TRBD2. The source material was blood. This sequence was found in a woman in her fifties or sixties with Graves' hyperthyroidism that later progressed to Graves' ophthalmopathy. This CDR3 is CASSAPTSGGLDTQYF. The CDR3 region has the DNA TGTGCCAGCAGCGCCCCGACTAGCGGGGGGTTAGATACGCAGTATTTT.